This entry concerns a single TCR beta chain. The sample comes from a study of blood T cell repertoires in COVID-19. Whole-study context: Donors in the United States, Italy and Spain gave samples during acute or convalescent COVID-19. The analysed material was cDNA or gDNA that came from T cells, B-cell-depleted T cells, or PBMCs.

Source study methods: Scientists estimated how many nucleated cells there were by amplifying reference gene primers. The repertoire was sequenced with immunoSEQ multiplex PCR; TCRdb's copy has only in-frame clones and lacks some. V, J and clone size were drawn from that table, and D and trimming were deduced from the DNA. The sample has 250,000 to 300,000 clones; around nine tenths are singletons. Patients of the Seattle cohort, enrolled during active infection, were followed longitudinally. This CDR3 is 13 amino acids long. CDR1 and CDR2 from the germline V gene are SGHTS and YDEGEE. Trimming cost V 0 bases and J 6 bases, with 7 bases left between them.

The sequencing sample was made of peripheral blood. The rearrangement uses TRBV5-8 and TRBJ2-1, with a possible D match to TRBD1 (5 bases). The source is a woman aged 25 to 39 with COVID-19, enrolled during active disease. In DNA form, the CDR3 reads TGTGCCAGCAGCTTGGTTAGGGGCAATGAGCAGTTCTTC. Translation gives CASSLVRGNEQFF.